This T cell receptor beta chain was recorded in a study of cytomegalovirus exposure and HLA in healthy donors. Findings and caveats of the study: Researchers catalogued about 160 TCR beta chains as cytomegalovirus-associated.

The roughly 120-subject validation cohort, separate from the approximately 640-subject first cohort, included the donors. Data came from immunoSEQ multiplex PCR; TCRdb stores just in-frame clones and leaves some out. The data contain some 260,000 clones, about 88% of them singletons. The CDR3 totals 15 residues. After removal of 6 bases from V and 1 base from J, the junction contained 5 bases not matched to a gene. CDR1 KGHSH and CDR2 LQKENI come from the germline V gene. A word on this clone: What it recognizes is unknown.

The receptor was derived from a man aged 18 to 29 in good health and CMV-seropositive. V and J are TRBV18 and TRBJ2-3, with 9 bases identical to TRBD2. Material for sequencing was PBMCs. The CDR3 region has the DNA TGTGCCAGCTCCCAAGGACTAGCGCGCACAGATACGCAGTATTTT. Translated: CASSQGLARTDTQYF.